The present entry profiles one T cell receptor (beta chain) with its context. Its antigen is unknown. This entry is derived from a study of T cell responses to AZD1222 COVID-19 vaccine. Overall study results and limits: Distributed over spike, vaccine-associated CD4 TCRs predominated at 160-218 and 743-854. Baseline seropositives among AZD1222 recipients totaled only six or seven. Donor demographics were predominantly white British with a female majority; clonal diversity may be underestimated. Repertoire samples came only from after the peak T cell response.

The protocol was immunoSEQ multiplex PCR, while the TCRdb copy is restricted to in-frame clones and leaves out a portion. The top ten hold roughly 0.99% of the sample, which has 150,000 to 250,000 clones, 85% to 95% seen once. The CDR3 extends over 14 amino acids. Unmatched junction bases numbered 8, after V lost 6 bases and J lost 8 bases. Germline V lookup: CDR1 LNHDA, CDR2 SQIVND (reference sequence). Source: peripheral blood, taken 28 days after the second AZD1222 dose. The rearrangement uses TRBV19 and TRBJ2-2, with TRBD2 matching over 8 bases. The receptor comes from an adult who received the AZD1222 COVID-19 vaccine. CDR3: CASRPERGRGELFF. As DNA, the CDR3 is TGTGCCAGTAGACCTGAGCGGGGGAGAGGGGAGCTGTTTTTT.